This TCR beta chain derives from a study of T cell repertoires in cytomegalovirus infection. The overall study: Public TCR beta signatures indicated both CMV infection and matching HLA type. Study-level findings and limits: Adding up the frequency of public TCR beta families identified people who carried CMV plus the relevant HLA. The ex vivo response was dominated by HLA-C-restricted CMV-specific TCR beta clonotypes.

One entry per CDR3 protein results from TCRdb running MiXCR on the reads. The sample yields approximately 730,000 distinct CDR3 sequences, 25% to 30% seen once. Turning to this clonotype: Its antigen is still unknown.

The sample was cultured CD8+ T cells from PBMCs, taken from culture after CMV antigen stimulation. This clonotype was sampled from a human donor in good health (CMV status not recorded). Some clones in this sample may be carry-over from other donors' samples.

CDR3 DNA: TGTGCCAGCAGCCGATTCGCTACCGGGACCAGCTACGAGCAGTACGTC. Amino acid sequence: CASSRFATGTSYEQYV. This chain links TRBV28 with TRBJ2-7; D possibly uses TRBD1 or TRBD2 (5 bases each). The CDR3 is 16 amino acids. V shed 6 bases and J shed 3 bases, with 21 bases lying between them. CDR1 and CDR2 (germline): MDHEN, SYDVKM.